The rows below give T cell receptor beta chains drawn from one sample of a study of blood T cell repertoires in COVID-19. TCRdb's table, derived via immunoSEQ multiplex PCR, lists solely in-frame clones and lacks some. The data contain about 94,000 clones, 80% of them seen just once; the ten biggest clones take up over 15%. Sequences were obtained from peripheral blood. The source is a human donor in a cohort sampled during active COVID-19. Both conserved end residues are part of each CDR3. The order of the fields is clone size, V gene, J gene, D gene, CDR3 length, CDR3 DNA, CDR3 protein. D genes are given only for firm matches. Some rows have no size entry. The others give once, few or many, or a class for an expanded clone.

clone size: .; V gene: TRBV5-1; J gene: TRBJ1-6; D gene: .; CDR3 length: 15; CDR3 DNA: TGCGCCAGCAGCTTGGCCAGCGGGGGGAATTCACCCCTCCACTTT; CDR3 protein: CASSLASGGNSPLHF
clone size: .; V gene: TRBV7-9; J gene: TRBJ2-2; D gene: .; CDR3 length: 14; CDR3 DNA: TGTGCCAGCAGCTTTGGGGGACATACCGGGGAGCTGTTTTTT; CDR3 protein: CASSFGGHTGELFF
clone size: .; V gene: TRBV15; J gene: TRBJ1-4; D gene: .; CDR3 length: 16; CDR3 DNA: TGTGCCACCAGCAGAGGGGCCTCGGGAGGGAGTGAAAAACTGTTTTTT; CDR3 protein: CATSRGASGGSEKLFF
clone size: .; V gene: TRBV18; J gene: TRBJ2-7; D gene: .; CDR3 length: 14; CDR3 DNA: TGTGCCAGCTCCCTCGGACAAAACTCCTACGAGCAGTACTTC; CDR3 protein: CASSLGQNSYEQYF
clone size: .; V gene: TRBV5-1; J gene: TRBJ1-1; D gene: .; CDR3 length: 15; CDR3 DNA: TGCGCCAGCAGCTTGTGGGCAGGGGAAAGGACTGAAGCTTTCTTT; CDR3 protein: CASSLWAGERTEAFF
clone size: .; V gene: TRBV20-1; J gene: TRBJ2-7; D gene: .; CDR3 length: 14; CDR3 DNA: TGCAGTGCTATTGAATCCGGGTTGTCCTACGAGCAGTACTTC; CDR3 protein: CSAIESGLSYEQYF
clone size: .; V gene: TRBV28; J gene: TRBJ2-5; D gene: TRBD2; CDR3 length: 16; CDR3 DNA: TGTGCCAGCAGTCACCCGGGGACTAGCGGCTCGCGGACCCAGTACTTC; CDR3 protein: CASSHPGTSGSRTQYF
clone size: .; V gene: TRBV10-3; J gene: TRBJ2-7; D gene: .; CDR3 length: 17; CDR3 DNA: TGTGCCATCAGTGGGGGATTACTAGCACAGAACTCCTACGAGCAGTACTTC; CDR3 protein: CAISGGLLAQNSYEQYF
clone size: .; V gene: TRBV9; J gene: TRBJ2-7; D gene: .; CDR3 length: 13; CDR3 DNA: TGTGCCAGCAGCGTACAGATTTCGGGCGAGCAGTACTTC; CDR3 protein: CASSVQISGEQYF
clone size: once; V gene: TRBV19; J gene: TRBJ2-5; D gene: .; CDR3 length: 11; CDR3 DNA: TGTGCCACCACAAGGGGAAAGACCCAGTACTTC; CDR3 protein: CATTRGKTQYF
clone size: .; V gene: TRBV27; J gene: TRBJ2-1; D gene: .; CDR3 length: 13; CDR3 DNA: TGTGCCAGCAGTACTAGGATGGGGAATGAGCAGTTCTTC; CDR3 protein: CASSTRMGNEQFF
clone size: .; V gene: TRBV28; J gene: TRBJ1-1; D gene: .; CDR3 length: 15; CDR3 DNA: TGTGCCAGCAGCCTTCGGGGGTCAAAGAACACTGAAGCTTTCTTT; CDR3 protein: CASSLRGSKNTEAFF
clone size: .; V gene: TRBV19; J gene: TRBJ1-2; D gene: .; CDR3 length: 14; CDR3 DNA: TGTGCCAGTAGTATAGAGGGAGGTAACTATGGCTACACCTTC; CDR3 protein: CASSIEGGNYGYTF
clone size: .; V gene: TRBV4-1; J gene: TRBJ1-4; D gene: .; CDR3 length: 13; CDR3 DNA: TGCGCCAGCAGTCTGGGCTTAAATGAAAAACTGTTTTTT; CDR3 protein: CASSLGLNEKLFF
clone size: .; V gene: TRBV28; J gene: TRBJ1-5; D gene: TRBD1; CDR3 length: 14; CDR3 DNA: TGTGCCAGCATCGAAACAGGGGAGCCGTGGCCCCAGCATTTT; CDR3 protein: CASIETGEPWPQHF
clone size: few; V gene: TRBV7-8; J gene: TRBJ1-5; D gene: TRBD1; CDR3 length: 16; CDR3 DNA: TGTGCCAGCAGCTTGGGGCGGAGGGACAGGGGACAGCCCCAGCATTTT; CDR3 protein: CASSLGRRDRGQPQHF
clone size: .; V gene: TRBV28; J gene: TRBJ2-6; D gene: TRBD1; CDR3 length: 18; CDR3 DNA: TGTGCCAGCAGCCCCGGGACAGGGGCTCCATCTGGGGCCAACGTCCTGACTTTC; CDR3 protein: CASSPGTGAPSGANVLTF
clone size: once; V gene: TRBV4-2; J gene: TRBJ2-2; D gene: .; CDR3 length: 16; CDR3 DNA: TGTGCCAGCAGCCAACCCTTAACGGGAGACACCGGGGAGCTGTTTTTT; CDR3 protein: CASSQPLTGDTGELFF
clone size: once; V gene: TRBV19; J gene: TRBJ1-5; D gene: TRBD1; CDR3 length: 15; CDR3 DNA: TGTGCCAGTAGTATTGGACAGGGGGCGCGACAGCCCCAGCATTTT; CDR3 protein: CASSIGQGARQPQHF
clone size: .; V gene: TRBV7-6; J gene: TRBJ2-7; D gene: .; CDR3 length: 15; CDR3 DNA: TGTGCCAGCAGCCCCTATAGCGGCCTTTCCTACGAGCAGTACTTC; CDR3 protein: CASSPYSGLSYEQYF
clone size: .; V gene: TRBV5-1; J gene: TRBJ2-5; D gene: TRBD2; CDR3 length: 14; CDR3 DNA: TGCGCCAGCAGCAACGGACTAGCGGGGGAGACCCAGTACTTC; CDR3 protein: CASSNGLAGETQYF
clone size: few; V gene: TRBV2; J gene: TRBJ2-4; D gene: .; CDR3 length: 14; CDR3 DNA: TGTGCCAGCGCGCTAGTGCTGGGTAGAAACATTCAGTACTTC; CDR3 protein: CASALVLGRNIQYF
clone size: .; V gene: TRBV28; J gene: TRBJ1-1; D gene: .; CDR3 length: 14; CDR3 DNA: TGTGCCAGCAGGCGGGGGAGCTCGAACACTGAAGCTTTCTTT; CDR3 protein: CASRRGSSNTEAFF
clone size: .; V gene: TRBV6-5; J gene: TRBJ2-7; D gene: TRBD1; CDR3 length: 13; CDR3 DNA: TGTGCCGCCACCTGGGACAGGGTCTACGAGCAGTACTTC; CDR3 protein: CAATWDRVYEQYF
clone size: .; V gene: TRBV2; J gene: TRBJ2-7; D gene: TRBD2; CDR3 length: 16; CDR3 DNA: TGTGCCAGCACCTCAAGCATAGGGACTAGCGGGTACGAGCAGTACTTC; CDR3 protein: CASTSSIGTSGYEQYF
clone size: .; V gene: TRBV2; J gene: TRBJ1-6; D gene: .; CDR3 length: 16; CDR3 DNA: TGTGCCAGCCTATTAGAGCGCAGTCAATATAATTCACCCCTCCACTTT; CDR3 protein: CASLLERSQYNSPLHF
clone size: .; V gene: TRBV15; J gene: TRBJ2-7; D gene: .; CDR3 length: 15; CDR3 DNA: TGTGCCACCAGCAGAGATCCTTACCGGAGCTACGAGCAGTACTTC; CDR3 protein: CATSRDPYRSYEQYF
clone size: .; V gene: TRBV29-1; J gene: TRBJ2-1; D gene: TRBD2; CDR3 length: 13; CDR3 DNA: TGCAGCGTACGGCTAGCGGGTTACAATGAGCAGTTCTTC; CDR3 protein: CSVRLAGYNEQFF
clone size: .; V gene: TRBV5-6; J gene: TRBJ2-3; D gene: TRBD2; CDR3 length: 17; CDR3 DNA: TGTGCCAGCAGCTCCATTCAACTAGCGGGGTTCACAGATACGCAGTATTTT; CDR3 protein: CASSSIQLAGFTDTQYF
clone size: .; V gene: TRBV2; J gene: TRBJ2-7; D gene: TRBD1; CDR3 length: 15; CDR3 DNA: TGTGCCAGCAATCCGAGGACAGGGGGTGCCTACGAGCAGTACTTC; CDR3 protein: CASNPRTGGAYEQYF
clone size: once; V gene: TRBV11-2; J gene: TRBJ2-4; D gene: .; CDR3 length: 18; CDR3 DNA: TGTGCCAGCAGCTCAACCGCCCGGGAGCGAGTACTGGGAAACATTCAGTACTTC; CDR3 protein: CASSSTARERVLGNIQYF
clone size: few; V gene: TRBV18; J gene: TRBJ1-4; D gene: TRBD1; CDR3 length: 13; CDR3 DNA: TGTGCCAGCTCACGTACCCAAACCGGGACAGCCTTATTT; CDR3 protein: CASSRTQTGTALF
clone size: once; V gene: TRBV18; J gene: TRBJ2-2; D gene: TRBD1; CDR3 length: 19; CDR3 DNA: TGTGCCAGCTCACCACTCGTCATAGGACAGGGGGCTTACACCGGGGAGCTGTTTTTT; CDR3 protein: CASSPLVIGQGAYTGELFF
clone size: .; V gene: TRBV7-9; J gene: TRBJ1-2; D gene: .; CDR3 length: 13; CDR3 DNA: TGTGCCAGCAGCATCCCAGGGCGGCGCGGCTACACCTTC; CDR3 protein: CASSIPGRRGYTF
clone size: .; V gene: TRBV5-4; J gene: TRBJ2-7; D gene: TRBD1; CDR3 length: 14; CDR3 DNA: TGTGCCAGCAGCCCAACAGGGGGGTCATACGAGCAGTACTTC; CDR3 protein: CASSPTGGSYEQYF
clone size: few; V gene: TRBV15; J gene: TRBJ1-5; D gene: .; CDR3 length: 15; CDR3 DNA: TGTGCCACCAGCAGAGGGACAGCAAGCAATCAGCCCCAGCATTTT; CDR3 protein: CATSRGTASNQPQHF
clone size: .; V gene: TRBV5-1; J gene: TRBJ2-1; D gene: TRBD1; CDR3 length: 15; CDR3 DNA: TGCGCCAGCAGCTTAACAGGGGGCTTATACAATGAGCAGTTCTTC; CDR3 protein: CASSLTGGLYNEQFF
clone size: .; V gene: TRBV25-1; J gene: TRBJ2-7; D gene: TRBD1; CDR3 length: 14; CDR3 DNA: TGTGCCAGCAGTGAAAAGTGGACAGGGAGAAAGCAGTACTTC; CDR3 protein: CASSEKWTGRKQYF
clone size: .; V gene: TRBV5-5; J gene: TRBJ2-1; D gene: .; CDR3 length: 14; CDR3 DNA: TGTGCCAGCAGCCTGGGGGGCGCCTACAATGAGCAGTTCTTC; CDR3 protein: CASSLGGAYNEQFF
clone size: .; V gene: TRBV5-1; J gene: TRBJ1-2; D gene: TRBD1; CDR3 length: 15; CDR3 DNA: TGCGCCAGCAGCTTGGTGGGGGACAGGGGCGGCGGCTACACCTTC; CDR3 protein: CASSLVGDRGGGYTF
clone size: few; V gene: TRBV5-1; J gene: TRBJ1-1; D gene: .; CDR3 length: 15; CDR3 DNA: TGCGCCAGCAGCAAGGAGACAGGTCGGTCTGCTGAAGCTTTCTTT; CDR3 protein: CASSKETGRSAEAFF
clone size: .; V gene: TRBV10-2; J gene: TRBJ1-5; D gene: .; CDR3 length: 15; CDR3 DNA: TGCGCCAGCAGTGACCAGCCGAGGTACAATCAGCCCCAGCATTTT; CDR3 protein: CASSDQPRYNQPQHF
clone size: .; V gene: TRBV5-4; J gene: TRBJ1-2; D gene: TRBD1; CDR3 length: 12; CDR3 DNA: TGTGCCAGTGGTGGACAGGGGGATGGCTACACCTTC; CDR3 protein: CASGGQGDGYTF
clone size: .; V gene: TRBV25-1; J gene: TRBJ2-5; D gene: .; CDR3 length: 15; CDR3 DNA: TGTGCCAGCAGTGATTGGGCAGCAGCACAAGAGACCCAGTACTTC; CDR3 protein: CASSDWAAAQETQYF
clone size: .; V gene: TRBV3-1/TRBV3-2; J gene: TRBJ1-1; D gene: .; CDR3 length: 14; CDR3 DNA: TGTGCCAGCAGCCAACTTCAGGGTGAGGCTGAAGCTTTCTTT; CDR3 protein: CASSQLQGEAEAFF
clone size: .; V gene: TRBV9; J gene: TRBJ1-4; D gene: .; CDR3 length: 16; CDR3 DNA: TGTGCCAGCAGCGTAGCAGGAGGGGCCGCTAATGAAAAACTGTTTTTT; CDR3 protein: CASSVAGGAANEKLFF
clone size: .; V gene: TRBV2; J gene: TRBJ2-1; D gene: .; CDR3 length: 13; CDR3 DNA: TGTGCCAGCAGTCTAAACAGGGTCAATGAGCAGTTCTTC; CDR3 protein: CASSLNRVNEQFF
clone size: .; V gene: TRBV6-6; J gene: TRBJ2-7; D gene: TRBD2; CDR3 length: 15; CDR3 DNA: TGTGCCAGCAGTTACTTACTAGCGGGAGGGAACGAGCAGTACTTC; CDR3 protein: CASSYLLAGGNEQYF
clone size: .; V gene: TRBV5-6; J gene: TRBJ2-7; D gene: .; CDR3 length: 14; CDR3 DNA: TGTGCCAGCAGCTTCCAGGGGACGACTTGGGAGCAGTACTTC; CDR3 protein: CASSFQGTTWEQYF
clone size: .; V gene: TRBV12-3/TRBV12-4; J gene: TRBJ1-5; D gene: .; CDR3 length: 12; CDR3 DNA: TGTGCCAGCAGTTCAGGGGATCAGCCCCAGCATTTT; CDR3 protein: CASSSGDQPQHF
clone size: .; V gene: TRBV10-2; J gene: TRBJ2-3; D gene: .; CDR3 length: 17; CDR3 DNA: TGCGCCAGCGTACCCCCCCGTCTTAGCGGCTCCACAGATACGCAGTATTTT; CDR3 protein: CASVPPRLSGSTDTQYF
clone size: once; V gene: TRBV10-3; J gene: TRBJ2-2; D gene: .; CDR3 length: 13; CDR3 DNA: TGTGCCATCAGTACTACAGGCCCCGGGGAGCTGTTTTTT; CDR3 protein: CAISTTGPGELFF
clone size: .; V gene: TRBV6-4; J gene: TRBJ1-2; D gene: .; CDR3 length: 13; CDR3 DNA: TGTGCCAGCAGTGTTCACGGGAACTATGGCTACACCTTC; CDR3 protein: CASSVHGNYGYTF
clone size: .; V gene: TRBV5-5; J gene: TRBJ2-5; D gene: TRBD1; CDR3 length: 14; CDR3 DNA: TGTGCCAGCAGCTGGGGGACAGGACAAGAGACCCAGTACTTC; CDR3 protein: CASSWGTGQETQYF
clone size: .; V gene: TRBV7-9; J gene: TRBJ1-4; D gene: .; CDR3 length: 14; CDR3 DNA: TGTGCCAGCAGCTTAGACAGGGATAATGAAAAACTGTTTTTT; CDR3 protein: CASSLDRDNEKLFF
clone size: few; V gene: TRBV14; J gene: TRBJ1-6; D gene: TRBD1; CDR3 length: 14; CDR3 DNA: TGTGCCAGTAGCCGGGACAGGGGTAATTCACCCCTCCACTTT; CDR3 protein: CASSRDRGNSPLHF
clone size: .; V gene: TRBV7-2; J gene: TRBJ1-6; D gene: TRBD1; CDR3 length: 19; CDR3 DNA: TGTGCCAGCAGCTTAGAGGGAGCCACAGGGGGCGGTAGGAATTCACCCCTCCACTTT; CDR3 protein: CASSLEGATGGGRNSPLHF
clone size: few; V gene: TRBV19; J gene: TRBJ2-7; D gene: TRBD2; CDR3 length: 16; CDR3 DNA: TGTGCCAGTAGTAAGGGAGCCAGCGGGGGGAGAGGCGAGCAGTACTTC; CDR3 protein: CASSKGASGGRGEQYF
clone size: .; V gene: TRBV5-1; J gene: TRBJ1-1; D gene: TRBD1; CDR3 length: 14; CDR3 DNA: TGCGCCAGCAGCCCGGGACAGATGAACACTGAAGCTTTCTTT; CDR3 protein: CASSPGQMNTEAFF
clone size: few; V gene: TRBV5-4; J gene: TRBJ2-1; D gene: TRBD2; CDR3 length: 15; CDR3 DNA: TGTGCCAGCAGACTGGGACTAGAAGGAGGCAATGAGCAGTTCTTC; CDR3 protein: CASRLGLEGGNEQFF